This T cell receptor (beta chain) derives from a study of blood T cell repertoires in COVID-19. The CDR3 length is 8 residues. The V end was cut by 8 bases, the J end by 5 bases, with 3 bases between. Germline V lookup: CDR1 DFQATT, CDR2 SNEGSKA (reference sequence). As processed by the authors: Nucleated cell counts were estimated from reference gene primer amplification. Sequenced by immunoSEQ multiplex PCR; TCRdb stores in-frame clones only, minus some. V and J calls and clone size come straight from that table; D and trimming were deduced from the DNA. The table has around 390,000 clones, more than 75% seen once; the top ten hold 10%.

This clonotype was sampled from a woman aged 45 to 65 who had recovered from COVID-19. The material sequenced was PBMCs or T cells enriched from blood (not recorded which). The rearrangement joins TRBV20-1 to TRBJ1-1; D remains ambiguous. CDR3 sequence reads: CSPTEAFF. The CDR3 DNA sequence: TGCAGTCCAACTGAAGCTTTCTTT.